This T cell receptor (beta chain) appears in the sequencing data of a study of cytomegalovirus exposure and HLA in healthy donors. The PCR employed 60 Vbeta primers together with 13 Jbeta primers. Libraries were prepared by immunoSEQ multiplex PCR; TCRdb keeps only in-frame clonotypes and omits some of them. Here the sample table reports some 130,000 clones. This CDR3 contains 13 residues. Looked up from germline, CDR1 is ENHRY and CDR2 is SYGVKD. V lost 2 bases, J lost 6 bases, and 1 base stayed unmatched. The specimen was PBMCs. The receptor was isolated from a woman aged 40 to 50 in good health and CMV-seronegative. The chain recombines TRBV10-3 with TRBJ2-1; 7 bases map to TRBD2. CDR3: CAISEREANEQFF. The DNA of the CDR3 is TGTGCCATCAGTGAGCGGGAGGCCAATGAGCAGTTCTTC.